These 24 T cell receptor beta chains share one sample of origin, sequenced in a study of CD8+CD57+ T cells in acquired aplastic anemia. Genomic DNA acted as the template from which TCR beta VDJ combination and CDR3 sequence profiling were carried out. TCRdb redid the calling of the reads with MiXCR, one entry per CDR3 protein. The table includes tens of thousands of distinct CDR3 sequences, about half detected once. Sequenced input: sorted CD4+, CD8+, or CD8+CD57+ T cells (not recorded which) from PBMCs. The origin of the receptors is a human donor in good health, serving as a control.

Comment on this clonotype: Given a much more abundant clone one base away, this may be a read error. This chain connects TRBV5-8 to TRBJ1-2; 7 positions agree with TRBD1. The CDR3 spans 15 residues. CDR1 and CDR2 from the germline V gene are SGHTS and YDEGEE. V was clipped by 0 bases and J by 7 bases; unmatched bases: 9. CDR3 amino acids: CASSLGTGQSGGYTF. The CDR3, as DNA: TGTGCCAGCAGCTTGGGGACAGGCCAAAGTGGTGGCTACACCTTC.

CDR3 bases: TGTGCCAGCAGTTTATTAGGGTCGGACACTGAAGCTTTCTTT. It specifies CASSLLGSDTEAFF. The chain recombines TRBV25-1 with TRBJ1-1; no clear D gene. Germline CDR1 is MGHDK and CDR2 is SYGVNS. There are 14 residues in the CDR3. The V and J ends lost 5 bases and 3 bases respectively, with 13 bases between them.

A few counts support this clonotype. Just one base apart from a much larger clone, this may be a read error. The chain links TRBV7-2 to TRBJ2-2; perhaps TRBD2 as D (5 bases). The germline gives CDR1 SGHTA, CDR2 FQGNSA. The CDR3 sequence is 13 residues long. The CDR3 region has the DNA TGTGCCGGCAGCTCCGAGGGAGTCGGGGAGCTGTTTTTT. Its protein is CAGSSEGVGELFF.

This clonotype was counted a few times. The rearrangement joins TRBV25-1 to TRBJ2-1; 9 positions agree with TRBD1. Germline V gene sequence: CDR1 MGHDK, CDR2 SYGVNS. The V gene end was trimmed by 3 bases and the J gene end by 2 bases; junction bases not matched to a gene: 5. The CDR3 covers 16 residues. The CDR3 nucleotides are TGTGCCAGCAGTGATCCCGGGACAGGGCCCTACAATGAGCAGTTCTTC. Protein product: CASSDPGTGPYNEQFF.

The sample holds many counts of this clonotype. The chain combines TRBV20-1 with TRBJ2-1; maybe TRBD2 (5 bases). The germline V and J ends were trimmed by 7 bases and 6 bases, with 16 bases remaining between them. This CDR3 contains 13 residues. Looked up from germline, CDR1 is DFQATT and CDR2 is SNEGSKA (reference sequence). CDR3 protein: CSVTPVGVNEQFF. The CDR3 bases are TGCAGTGTTACACCGGTCGGGGTCAATGAGCAGTTCTTC.

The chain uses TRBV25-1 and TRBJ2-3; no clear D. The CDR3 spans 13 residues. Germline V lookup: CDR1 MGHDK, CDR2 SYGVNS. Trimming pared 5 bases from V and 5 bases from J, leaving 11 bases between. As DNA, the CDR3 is TGTGCCAGCAGTTTCCGTGAAGGAGATACGCAGTATTTT. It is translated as CASSFREGDTQYF. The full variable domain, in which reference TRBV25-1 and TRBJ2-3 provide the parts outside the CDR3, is EADIYQTPRYLVIGTGKKITLECSQTMGHDKMYWYQQDPGMELHLIHYSYGVNSTEKGDLSSESTVSRIRTEHFPLTLESARPSHTSQYLCASSFREGDTQYFGPGTRLTVL.

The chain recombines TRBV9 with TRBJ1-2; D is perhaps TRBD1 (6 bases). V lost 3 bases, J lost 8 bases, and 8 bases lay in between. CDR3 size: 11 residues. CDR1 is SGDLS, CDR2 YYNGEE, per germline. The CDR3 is CASSDTGGYTF. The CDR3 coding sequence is TGTGCCAGCAGCGATACAGGGGGCTACACCTTC.

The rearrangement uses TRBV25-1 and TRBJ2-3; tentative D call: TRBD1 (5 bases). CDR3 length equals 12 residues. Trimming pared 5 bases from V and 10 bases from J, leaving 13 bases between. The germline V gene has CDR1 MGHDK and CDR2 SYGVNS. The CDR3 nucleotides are TGTGCCAGCAGTCCCCAGGGCTATGCGCAGTATTTT. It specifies CASSPQGYAQYF.

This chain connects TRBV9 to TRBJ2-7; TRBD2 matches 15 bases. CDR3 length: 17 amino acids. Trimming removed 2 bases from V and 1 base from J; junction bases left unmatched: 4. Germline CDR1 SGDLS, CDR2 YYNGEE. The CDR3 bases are TGTGCCAGCAGCGTTGGAGGACTAGCGGGAGGGTCCTACGAGCAGTACTTC. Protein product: CASSVGGLAGGSYEQYF.

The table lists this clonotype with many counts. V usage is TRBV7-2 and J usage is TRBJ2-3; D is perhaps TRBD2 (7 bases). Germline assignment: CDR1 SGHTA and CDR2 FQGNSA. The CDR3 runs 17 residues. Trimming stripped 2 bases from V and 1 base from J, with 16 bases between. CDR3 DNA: TGTGCCAGCAGCTTAAGGGGCGGGGGCCCTCGCACAGATACGCAGTATTTT. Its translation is CASSLRGGGPRTDTQYF.

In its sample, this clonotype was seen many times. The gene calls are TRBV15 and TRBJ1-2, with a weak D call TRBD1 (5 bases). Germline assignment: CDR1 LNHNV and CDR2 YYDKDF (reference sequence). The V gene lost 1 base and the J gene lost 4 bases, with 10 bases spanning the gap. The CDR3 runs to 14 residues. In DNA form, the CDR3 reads TGTGCCACCAGCAGAGGTAGACAGTCCTATGGCTACACCTTC. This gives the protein CATSRGRQSYGYTF. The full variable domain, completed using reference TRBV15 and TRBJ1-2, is DAMVIQNPRYQVTQFGKPVTLSCSQTLNHNVMYWYQQKSSQAPKLLFHYYDKDFNNEADTPDNFQSRRPNTSFCFLDIRSPGLGDTAMYLCATSRGRQSYGYTFGSGTRLTVV.

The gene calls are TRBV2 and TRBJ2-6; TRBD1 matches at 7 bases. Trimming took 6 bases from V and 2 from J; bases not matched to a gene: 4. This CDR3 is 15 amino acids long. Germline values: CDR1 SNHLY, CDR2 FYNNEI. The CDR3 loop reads CASSSTGAGANVLTF. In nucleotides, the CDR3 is TGTGCCAGCAGCTCAACAGGGGCTGGGGCCAACGTCCTGACTTTC.

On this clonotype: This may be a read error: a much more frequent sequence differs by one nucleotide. The CDR3 protein is CASSFSGTQYF. CDR3 bases: TGTGCCAGCAGCTTCTCCGGGACCCAGTACTTC. The chain uses TRBV7-2 and TRBJ2-5; D is unclear. V was shortened by 3 bases and J by 7 bases, with 6 bases between the two germline ends. CDR3 length equals 11 residues. Per germline, CDR1 SGHTA and CDR2 FQGNSA. Filled out from reference TRBV7-2 and TRBJ2-5, the complete variable domain reads GAGVSQSPSNKVTEKGKDVELRCDPISGHTALYWYRQSLGQGLEFLIYFQGNSAPDKSGLPSDRFSAERTGGSVSTLTIQRTQQEDSAVYLCASSFSGTQYFGPGTRLLVL.

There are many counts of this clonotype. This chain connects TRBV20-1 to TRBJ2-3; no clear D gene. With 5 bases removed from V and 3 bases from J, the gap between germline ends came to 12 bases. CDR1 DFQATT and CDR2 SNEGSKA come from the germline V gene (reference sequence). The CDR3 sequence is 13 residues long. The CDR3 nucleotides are TGCAGTGCTGTCCTATGGGGTACAGATACGCAGTATTTT. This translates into CSAVLWGTDTQYF.

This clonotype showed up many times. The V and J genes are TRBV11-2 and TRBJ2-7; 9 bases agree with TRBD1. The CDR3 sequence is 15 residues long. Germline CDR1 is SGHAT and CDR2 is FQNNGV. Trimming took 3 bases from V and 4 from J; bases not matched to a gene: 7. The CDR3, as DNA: TGTGCCAGCAGCTTGGGGACAGGGCCACAGTACGAGCAGTACTTC. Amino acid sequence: CASSLGTGPQYEQYF.

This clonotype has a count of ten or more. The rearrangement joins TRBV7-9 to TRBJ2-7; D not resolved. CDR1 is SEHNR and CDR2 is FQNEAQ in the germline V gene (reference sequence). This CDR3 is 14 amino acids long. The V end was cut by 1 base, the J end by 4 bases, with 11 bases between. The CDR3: CASSLVEAIYEQYF. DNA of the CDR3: TGTGCCAGCAGCTTAGTTGAGGCGATTTACGAGCAGTACTTC. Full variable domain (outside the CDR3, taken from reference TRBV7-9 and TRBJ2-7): DTGVSQNPRHKITKRGQNVTFRCDPISEHNRLYWYRQTLGQGPEFLTYFQNEAQLEKSRLLSDRFSAERPKGSFSTLEIQRTEQGDSAMYLCASSLVEAIYEQYFGPGTRLTVT.

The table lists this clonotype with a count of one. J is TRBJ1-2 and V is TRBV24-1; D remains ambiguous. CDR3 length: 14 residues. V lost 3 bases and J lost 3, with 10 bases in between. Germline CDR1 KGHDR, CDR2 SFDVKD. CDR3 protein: CATSDRNHYYGYTF. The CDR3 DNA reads TGTGCCACCAGTGATCGGAACCACTACTATGGCTACACCTTC.

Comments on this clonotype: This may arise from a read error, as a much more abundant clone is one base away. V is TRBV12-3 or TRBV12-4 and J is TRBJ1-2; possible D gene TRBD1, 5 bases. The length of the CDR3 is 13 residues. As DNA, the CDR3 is TGTGCCAGCAGTTTAGCGCCGAGACAGAACTACGCCTTC. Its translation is CASSLAPRQNYAF.

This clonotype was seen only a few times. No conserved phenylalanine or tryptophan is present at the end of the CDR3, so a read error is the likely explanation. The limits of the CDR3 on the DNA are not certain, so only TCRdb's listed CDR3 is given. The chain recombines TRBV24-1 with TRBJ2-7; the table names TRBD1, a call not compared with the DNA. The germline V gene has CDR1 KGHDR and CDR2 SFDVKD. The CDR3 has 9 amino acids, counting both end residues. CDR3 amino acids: CATSDLEGQ.

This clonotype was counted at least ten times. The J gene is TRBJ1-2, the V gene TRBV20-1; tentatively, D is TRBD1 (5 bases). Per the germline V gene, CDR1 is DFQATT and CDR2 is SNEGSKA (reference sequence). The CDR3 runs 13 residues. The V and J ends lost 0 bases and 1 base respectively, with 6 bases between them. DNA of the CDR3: TGCAGTGCTAGAGATGGGGGTAACTATGGCTACACCTTC. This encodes CSARDGGNYGYTF.

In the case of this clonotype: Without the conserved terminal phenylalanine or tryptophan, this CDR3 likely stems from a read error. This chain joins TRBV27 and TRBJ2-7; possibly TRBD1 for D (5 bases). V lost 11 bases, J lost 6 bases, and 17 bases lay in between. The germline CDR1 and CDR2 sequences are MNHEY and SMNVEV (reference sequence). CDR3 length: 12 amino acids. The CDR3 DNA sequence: TGTGCCCCCGGCGCAGGGTTCTCCGAGCAGTACCTC. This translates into CAPGAGFSEQYL.

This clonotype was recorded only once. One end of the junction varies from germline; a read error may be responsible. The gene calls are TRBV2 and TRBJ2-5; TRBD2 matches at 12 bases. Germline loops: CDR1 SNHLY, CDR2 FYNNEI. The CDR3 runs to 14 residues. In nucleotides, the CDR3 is TGTGCCAGCAGGACTAGCGGGAGTTTTGAGACCCAGCACTTC. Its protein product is CASRTSGSFETQHF.

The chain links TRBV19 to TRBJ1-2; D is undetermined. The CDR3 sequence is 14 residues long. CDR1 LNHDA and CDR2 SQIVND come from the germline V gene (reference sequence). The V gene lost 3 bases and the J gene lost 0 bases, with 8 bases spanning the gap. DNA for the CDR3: TGTGCCAGTAGTATGTGGGGAGCTAACTATGGCTACACCTTC. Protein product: CASSMWGANYGYTF.

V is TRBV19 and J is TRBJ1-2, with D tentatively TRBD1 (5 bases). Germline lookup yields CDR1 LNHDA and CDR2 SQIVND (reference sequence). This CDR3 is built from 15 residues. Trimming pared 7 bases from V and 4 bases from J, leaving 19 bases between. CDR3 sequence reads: CASTLHADRTYGYTF. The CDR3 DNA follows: TGTGCCAGTACTCTTCATGCAGACAGAACCTATGGCTACACCTTC.